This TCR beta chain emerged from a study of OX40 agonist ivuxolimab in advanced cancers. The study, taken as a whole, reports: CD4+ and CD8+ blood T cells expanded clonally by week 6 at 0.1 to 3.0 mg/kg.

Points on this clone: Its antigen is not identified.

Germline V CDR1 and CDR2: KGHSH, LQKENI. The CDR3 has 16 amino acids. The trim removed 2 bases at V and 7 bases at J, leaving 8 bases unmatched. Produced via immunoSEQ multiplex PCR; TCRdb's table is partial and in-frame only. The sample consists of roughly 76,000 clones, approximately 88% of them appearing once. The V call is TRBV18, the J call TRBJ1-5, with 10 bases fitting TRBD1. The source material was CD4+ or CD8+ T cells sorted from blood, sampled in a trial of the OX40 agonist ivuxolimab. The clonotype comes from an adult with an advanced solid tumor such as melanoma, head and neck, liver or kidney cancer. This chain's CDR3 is CASSPTFDRGQQPQHF. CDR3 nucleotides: TGTGCCAGCTCACCAACTTTCGACAGGGGGCAACAGCCCCAGCATTTT.